Only a few counts were recorded for the clone carrying this TCR beta chain. Its antigen remains unknown. The sample originates from a study of CD8 T cells in ankylosing spondylitis. Study-level points and caveats: As reported, disease-linked clones showed significant enrichment in matched ankylosing spondylitis synovial fluid. Among TCR beta sequences, a motif of eight highly homologous variants appeared characteristic of ankylosing spondylitis blood.

V lost 3 bases, J lost 0 bases, and 9 bases lay in between. CDR3 length: 15 residues. Germline V gene lookup returns CDR1 SGHAT and CDR2 FQNNGV. Via MiXCR, TCRdb re-called the 5' RACE reads, giving one row per CDR3 protein. The sample carries 470,000 or so distinct CDR3 sequences, more than 25% recorded once. The TCR comes from a male donor with ankylosing spondylitis. Sequencing input: blood, either unsorted or a sorted T cell fraction (not recorded which). The genes are TRBV11-2 and TRBJ2-1; unclear D gene. CDR3: CASSFSRTSYNEQFF. The CDR3 region has the DNA TGTGCCAGCAGCTTTTCGAGGACCTCCTACAATGAGCAGTTCTTC.